This T cell receptor (beta chain) was sequenced for a study of T cells in Graves' hyperthyroidism and ophthalmopathy. General study findings and limits: Blood also contained most expanded thyroid clonotypes above 0.001.

RNA transcripts gave rise to amplified TCR beta CDR3 regions. When the TCR CDR3 underwent first-round RT-PCR, the HTBI primer set was used. Each CDR3 protein gets one entry after TCRdb re-called the multiplex PCR reads with MiXCR. The data contain 200,000 to 250,000 distinct CDR3 sequences, roughly 17% of them singletons. At least ten counts were recorded for this clonotype. Its target is unknown. A Clinical Activity Score of at least 3, a NOSPECS grade of at least 4 and a duration under 3 months were recorded in the ophthalmopathy patients. Sequencing was carried out using blood. This TCR was sampled from a woman aged 18-29 years with Graves' ophthalmopathy.

The CDR3 loop is CASRRSGIHNQPQHF. The CDR3 nucleotides read TGTGCCAGCAGAAGGTCCGGCATTCACAATCAGCCCCAGCATTTT. This chain joins TRBV28 and TRBJ1-5; D call uncertain. Between the trimmed V and J ends, which lost 6 bases and 3 bases, there was a span of 15 bases. The CDR3 runs to 15 residues. Looked up from germline, CDR1 is MDHEN and CDR2 is SYDVKM.